The clone carrying this T cell receptor (beta chain) was recorded at least ten times. The CDR3 totals 15 residues. Trimming took 1 base from V and 6 from J; bases not matched to a gene: 7. The germline V gene has CDR1 MNHNS and CDR2 SASEGT. This record belongs to a study of immune characterization of retroperitoneal liposarcoma. Using its own MiXCR run on the PCR reads, TCRdb lists one record per CDR3 protein. The repertoire holds around 20,000 distinct CDR3 sequences, around two fifths seen once, with 7.4% in the top ten. Sequenced: blood. This sequence originates from a male donor with retroperitoneal liposarcoma. The J gene is TRBJ2-5, the V gene TRBV6-1; 8 bases fit TRBD2. The CDR3 region has the DNA TGTGCCAGCAGTGAAGAGCCAGCGGGAGCCCAGACCCAGTACTTC. Translation: CASSEEPAGAQTQYF.